The 5 T cell receptor beta chains reported below all come from one sample, sequenced in a study of resident and recirculating memory T cells in vitiligo. Sequenced by immunoSEQ multiplex PCR; TCRdb stores in-frame clones only, minus some. There are tens of thousands of clones in the sample; roughly nine tenths occur only once, and approximately 5.4% lies in the top ten. Sequenced material: blood. The receptors were gathered from a male donor with vitiligo.

The chain uses TRBV7-2 and TRBJ2-1; D is possibly TRBD1 (8 bases). V lost 5 bases and J 1 base, leaving 18 bases between the germline ends. In germline, CDR1 is SGHTA, CDR2 FQGNSA. The CDR3 covers 17 residues. The CDR3 DNA follows: TGTGCCAGCAGCATCAACAGGGGGGGGAGTTCCTACAATGAGCAGTTCTTC. Amino acid sequence: CASSINRGGSSYNEQFF.

This chain uses TRBV2 with TRBJ2-3; 7 bases fit TRBD1. The trim removed 6 bases at V and 1 base at J, leaving 4 bases unmatched. The CDR3 runs to 14 residues. Germline V gene lookup returns CDR1 SNHLY and CDR2 FYNNEI. The CDR3 spells CASSGQVGTDTQYF. The CDR3, as DNA: TGTGCCAGCAGCGGACAGGTCGGCACAGATACGCAGTATTTT.

The V gene is TRBV9, the J gene TRBJ2-5, with 10 bases identical to TRBD2. CDR3 size: 16 residues. J was trimmed by 1 base and V by 0 bases; bases with no gene match: 3. Germline CDR1 SGDLS, CDR2 YYNGEE. CDR3 in DNA: TGTGCCAGCAGCGTAGGGACTAGCGGAGCCCAAGAGACCCAGTACTTC. Encoded protein: CASSVGTSGAQETQYF.

The rearrangement uses TRBV5-4 and TRBJ2-3; D is ambiguous. Germline V gene lookup returns CDR1 SGHNT and CDR2 YYREEE (reference sequence). V lost 4 bases and J 2 bases, leaving 5 bases between the germline ends. The CDR3 is 12 amino acids. The CDR3 loop reads CASSRDTDTQYF. The CDR3 nucleotides are TGTGCCAGCAGCCGAGACACAGATACGCAGTATTTT.

The CDR3 reads CASSLSRGHSYNEQFF. Here the CDR3 DNA reads TGTGCCAGCAGTCTTAGTAGGGGGCATAGTTACAATGAGCAGTTCTTC. The genes are TRBV27 and TRBJ2-1, with 7 bases matching TRBD1. V shed 5 bases and J 4 bases; nucleotides not matched to a gene: 11. The CDR3 is 16 residues long. Germline CDR1 is MNHEY and CDR2 is SMNVEV (reference sequence).